The rows below give T cell receptor beta chains drawn from one sample of a study of memory B cells and T cells in multiple sclerosis. Clones were read by immunoSEQ multiplex PCR, and TCRdb kept only the in-frame ones, dropping some. The table shows approximately 30,000 clones, with 86% occurring only once. Their target antigens are unknown. The specimen sequenced was PBMCs from blood kept in culture. The receptors stem from a human donor with multiple sclerosis. Both conserved end residues are part of each CDR3. A D gene is named only where the DNA matches it firmly. Clone size appears in some rows only: once, few, many, or a class for an expanded clone.

D	V	size	J	CDR3	DNA
NA	TRBV5-4	NA	TRBJ2-2	CASSLAANTGELFF	TGTGCCAGCAGCTTGGCGGCGAACACCGGGGAGCTGTTTTTT
TRBD2	TRBV25-1	NA	TRBJ2-1	CASSGIRGRGYNEQFF	TGTGCCAGCAGTGGTATTCGCGGGAGAGGGTACAATGAGCAGTTCTTC
TRBD1	TRBV6-5	NA	TRBJ2-7	CASSYTRDRDGEQYF	TGTGCCAGCAGTTACACCCGGGACAGGGACGGCGAGCAGTACTTC
TRBD2	TRBV18	few	TRBJ2-1	CASTTSGGDEQFF	TGTGCCAGCACGACTAGCGGGGGTGATGAGCAGTTCTTC
TRBD2	TRBV19	NA	TRBJ2-3	CASREWASGGTDTQYF	TGTGCCAGTCGGGAGTGGGCTAGCGGGGGGACAGATACGCAGTATTTT
TRBD1	TRBV6-1	NA	TRBJ1-4	CASSVEGALEKLFF	TGTGCCAGCAGTGTAGAGGGGGCGCTTGAAAAACTGTTTTTT
NA	TRBV7-3	NA	TRBJ1-1	CASSLGFSEAFF	TGTGCCAGCAGCTTAGGGTTTTCTGAAGCTTTCTTT
NA	TRBV5-4	few	TRBJ2-7	CASSLGTYEQYF	TGTGCCAGCAGCTTGGGGACCTACGAGCAGTACTTC
NA	TRBV28	NA	TRBJ1-5	CASSSPPNQPQHF	TGTGCCAGCAGTTCCCCGCCGAATCAGCCCCAGCATTTT
TRBD1	TRBV13	NA	TRBJ1-3	CASSLRMRSLQGAEAGNTIYF	TGTGCCAGCAGCTTAAGGATGAGGAGTTTGCAGGGGGCAGAGGCTGGAAACACCATATATTTT
NA	TRBV19	NA	TRBJ2-1	CASSPQRSGTVNEQFF	TGTGCCAGTAGTCCTCAACGTAGCGGAACGGTGAATGAGCAGTTCTTC
NA	TRBV6-5	NA	TRBJ2-1	CASSLALFNEQFF	TGTGCCAGCAGCCTAGCCTTATTCAATGAGCAGTTCTTC
TRBD2	TRBV7-3	NA	TRBJ2-5	CASSLVAGGGETQYF	TGTGCCAGCAGCTTGGTAGCGGGAGGGGGTGAGACCCAGTACTTC
TRBD1	TRBV6-1	NA	TRBJ2-1	CASSRQGFDEQFF	TGTGCCAGCAGTAGACAGGGCTTCGATGAGCAGTTCTTC